This T cell receptor (beta chain) was observed in a study of T cell repertoires in cytomegalovirus infection. Study as a whole: It can be stated that public TCR beta signatures indicated CMV infection as well as a matching HLA type.

The CDR3 is made up of 16 amino acids. Germline V lookup: CDR1 SNHLY, CDR2 FYNNEI. V gave up 10 bases and J gave up 5 bases, with 23 bases separating them. This clonotype was seen more than once but under ten times. Its antigen is unknown. Overall study findings and caveats: People with CMV and the relevant HLA were identified by cumulative public TCR beta family frequency. The response measured ex vivo was dominated by TCR beta clonotypes (HLA-C-restricted and CMV-specific).

In TCRdb, the reads were re-called with MiXCR into one record per CDR3 protein. The sample yields 630,000 or so distinct CDR3 sequences, more than 20% seen once. This receptor was identified in a human donor in good health (CMV status not recorded). Some clones in this sample may be carry-over from other donors' samples. The sample taken for sequencing was CD8+ T cells from PBMCs. The J gene is TRBJ2-2, the V gene TRBV2; D call uncertain. The CDR3 coding sequence is TGTGCCACCATGGGAACACCTTCCACGATGACCGGGGAGCTGTTTTTT. Its protein product is CATMGTPSTMTGELFF.